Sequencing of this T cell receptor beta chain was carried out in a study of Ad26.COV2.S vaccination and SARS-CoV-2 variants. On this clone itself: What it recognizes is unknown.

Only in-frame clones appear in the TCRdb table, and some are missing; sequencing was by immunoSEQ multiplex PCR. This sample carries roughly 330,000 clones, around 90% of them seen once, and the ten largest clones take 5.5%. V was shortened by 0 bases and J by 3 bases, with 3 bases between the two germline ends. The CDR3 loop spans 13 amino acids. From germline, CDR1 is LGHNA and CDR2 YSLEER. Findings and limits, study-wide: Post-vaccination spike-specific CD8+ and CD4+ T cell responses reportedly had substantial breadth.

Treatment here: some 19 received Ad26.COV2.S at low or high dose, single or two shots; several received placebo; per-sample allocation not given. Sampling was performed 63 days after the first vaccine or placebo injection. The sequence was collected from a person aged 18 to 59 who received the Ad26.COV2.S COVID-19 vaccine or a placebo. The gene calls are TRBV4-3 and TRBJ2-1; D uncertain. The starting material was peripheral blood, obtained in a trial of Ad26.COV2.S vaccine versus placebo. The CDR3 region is CASSQEIYNEQFF. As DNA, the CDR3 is TGCGCCAGCAGCCAAGAGATCTACAATGAGCAGTTCTTC.